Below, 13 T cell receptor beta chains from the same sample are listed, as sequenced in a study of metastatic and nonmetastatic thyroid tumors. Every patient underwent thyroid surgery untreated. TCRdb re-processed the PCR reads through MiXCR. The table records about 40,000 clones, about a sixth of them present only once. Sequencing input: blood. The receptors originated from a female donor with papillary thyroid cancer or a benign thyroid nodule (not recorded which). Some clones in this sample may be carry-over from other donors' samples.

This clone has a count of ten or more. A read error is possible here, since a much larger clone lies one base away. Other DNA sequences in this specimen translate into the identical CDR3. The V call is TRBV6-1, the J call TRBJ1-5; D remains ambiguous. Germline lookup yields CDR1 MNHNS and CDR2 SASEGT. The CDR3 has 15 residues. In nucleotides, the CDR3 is TGCGCCAGCAGTGCCCCGGACCTTAGCAATCAGCCCCAGCATTTT. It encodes CASSAPDLSNQPQHF.

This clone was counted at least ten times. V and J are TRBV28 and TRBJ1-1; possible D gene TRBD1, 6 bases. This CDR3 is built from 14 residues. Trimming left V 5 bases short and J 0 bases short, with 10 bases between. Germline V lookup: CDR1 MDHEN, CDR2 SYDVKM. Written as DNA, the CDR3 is TGTGCCAGCAGTGCCGGGACACTGAACACTGAAGCTTTCTTT. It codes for CASSAGTLNTEAFF. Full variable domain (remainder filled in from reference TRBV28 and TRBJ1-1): DVKVTQSSRYLVKRTGEKVFLECVQDMDHENMFWYRQDPGLGLRLIYFSYDVKMKEKGDIPEGYSVSREKKERFSLILESASTNQTSMYLCASSAGTLNTEAFFGQGTRLTVV.

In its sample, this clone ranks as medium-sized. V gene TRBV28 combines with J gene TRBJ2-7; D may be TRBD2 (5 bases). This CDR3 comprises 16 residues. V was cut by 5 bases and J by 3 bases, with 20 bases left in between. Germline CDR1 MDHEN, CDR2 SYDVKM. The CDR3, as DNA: TGTGCCAGCAGTCCCCGCGGTAGCGCCGAGTTCTACGAGCAGTACTTC. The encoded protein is CASSPRGSAEFYEQYF.

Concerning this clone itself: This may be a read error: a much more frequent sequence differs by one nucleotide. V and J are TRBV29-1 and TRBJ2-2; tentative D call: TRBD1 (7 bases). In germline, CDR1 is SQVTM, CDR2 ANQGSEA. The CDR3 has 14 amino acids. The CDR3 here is CSFDRESVTGGLFF. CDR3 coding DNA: TGCAGCTTTGACAGGGAGTCCGTCACCGGGGGGCTGTTTTTT.

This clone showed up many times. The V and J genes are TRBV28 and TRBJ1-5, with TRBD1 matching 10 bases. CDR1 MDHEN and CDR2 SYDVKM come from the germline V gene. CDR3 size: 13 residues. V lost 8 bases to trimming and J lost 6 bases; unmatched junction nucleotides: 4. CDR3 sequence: CASLGDRGQPQHF. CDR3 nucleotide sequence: TGTGCCAGCCTGGGGGACAGGGGTCAGCCCCAGCATTTT.

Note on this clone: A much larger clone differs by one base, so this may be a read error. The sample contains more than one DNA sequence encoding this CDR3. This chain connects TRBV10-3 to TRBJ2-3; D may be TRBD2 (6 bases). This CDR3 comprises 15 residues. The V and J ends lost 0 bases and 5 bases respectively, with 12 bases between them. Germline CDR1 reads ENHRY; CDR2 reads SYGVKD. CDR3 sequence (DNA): TGTGCCATCAGTGAGTCGGGGACTGCGCAAGATACGCAGTATTTT. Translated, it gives CAISESGTAQDTQYF.

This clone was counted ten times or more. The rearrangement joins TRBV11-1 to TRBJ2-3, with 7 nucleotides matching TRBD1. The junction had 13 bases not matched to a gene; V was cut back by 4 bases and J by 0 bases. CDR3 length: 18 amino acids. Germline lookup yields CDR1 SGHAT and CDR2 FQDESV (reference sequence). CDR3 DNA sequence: TGTGCCAGCAGCTCGGGAAGAAGGGGGCGCTTGAGCACAGATACGCAGTATTTT. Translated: CASSSGRRGRLSTDTQYF.

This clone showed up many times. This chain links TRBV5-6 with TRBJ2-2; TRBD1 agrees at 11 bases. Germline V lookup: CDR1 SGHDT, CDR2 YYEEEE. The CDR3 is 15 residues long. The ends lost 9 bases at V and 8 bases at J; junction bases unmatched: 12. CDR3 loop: CATNDRDRGLGELFF. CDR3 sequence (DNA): TGTGCCACCAACGACCGGGACAGGGGGTTGGGGGAGCTGTTTTTT.

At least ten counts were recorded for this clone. The CDR3 loop reads CASSLGTGGYYGYTF. Written as DNA, the CDR3 is TGTGCCAGCAGCCTTGGGACAGGGGGGTACTATGGCTACACCTTC. This rearrangement joins TRBV3-1 to TRBJ1-2, with 11 nucleotides matching TRBD1. With V trimmed by 4 bases and J by 3 bases, 4 bases remained unmatched. Germline CDR1 and CDR2: LGHDT and YNNKEL (reference sequence). The CDR3 sequence is 15 residues long.

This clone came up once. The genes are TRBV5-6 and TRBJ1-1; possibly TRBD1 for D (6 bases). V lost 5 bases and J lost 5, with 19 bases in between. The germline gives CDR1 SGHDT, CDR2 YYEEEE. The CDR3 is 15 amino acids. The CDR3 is CASRRRQVRRTEAFF. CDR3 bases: TGTGCCAGCAGGAGACGACAGGTGAGGAGGACTGAAGCTTTCTTT.

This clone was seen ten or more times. The CDR3, as DNA: TGTGCTAGTGGCAGAGACAGCACTTTAGGGAAGACCCAGTACTTC. It specifies CASGRDSTLGKTQYF. The chain couples TRBV12-5 to TRBJ2-5, with a tentative D call TRBD1 (5 bases). CDR1 and CDR2 from the germline V gene are LGHNT and FRNRAP. This CDR3 comprises 15 residues. Trimming pared 6 bases from V and 6 bases from J, leaving 20 bases between.

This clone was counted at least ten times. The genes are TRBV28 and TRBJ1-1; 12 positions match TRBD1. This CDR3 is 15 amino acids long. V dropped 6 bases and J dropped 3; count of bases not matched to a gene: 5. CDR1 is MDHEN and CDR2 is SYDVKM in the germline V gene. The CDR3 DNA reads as TGTGCCAGCAGGGGACAGGGGGCAGGGGACACTGAAGCTTTCTTT. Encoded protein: CASRGQGAGDTEAFF.

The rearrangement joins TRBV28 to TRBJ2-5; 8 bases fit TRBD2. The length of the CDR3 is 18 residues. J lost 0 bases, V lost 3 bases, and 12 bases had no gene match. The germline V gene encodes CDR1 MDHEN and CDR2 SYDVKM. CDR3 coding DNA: TGTGCCAGCAGTTTTGGTACTAGCGGTTGGGCGAACCAAGAGACCCAGTACTTC. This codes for CASSFGTSGWANQETQYF. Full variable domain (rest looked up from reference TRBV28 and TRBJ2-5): DVKVTQSSRYLVKRTGEKVFLECVQDMDHENMFWYRQDPGLGLRLIYFSYDVKMKEKGDIPEGYSVSREKKERFSLILESASTNQTSMYLCASSFGTSGWANQETQYFGPGTRLLVL.